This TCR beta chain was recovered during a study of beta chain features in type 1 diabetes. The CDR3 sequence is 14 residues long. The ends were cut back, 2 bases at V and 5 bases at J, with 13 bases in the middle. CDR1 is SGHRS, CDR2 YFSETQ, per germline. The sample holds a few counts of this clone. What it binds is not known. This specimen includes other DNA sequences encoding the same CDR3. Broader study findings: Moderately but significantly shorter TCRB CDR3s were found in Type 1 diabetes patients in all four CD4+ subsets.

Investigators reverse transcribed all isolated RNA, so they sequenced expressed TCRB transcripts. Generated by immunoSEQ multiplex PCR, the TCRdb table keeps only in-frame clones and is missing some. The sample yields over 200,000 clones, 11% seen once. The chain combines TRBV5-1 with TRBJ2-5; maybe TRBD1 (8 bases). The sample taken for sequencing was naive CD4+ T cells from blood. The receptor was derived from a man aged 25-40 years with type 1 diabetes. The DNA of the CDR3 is TGCGCCAGCAGCTTCGGACAGGGAGGGGAGACCCAGTACTTC. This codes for CASSFGQGGETQYF.